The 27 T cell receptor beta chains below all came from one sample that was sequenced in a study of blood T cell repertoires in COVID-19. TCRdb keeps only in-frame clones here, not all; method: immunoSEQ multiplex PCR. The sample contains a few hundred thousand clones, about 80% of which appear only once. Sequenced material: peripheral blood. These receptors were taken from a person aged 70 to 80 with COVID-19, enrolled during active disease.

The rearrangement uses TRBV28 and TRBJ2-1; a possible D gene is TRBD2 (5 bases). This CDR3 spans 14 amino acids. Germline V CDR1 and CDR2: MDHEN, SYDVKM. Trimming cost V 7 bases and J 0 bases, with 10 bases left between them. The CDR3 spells CASIRESSYNEQFF. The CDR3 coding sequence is TGTGCCAGCATCCGGGAAAGCTCCTACAATGAGCAGTTCTTC.

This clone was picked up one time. CDR3 region: CASSRLEADEQYF. The CDR3 DNA is TGTGCCAGCAGCAGACTAGAGGCTGACGAGCAGTACTTC. This chain connects TRBV5-6 to TRBJ2-7, with D tentatively TRBD2 (6 bases). This CDR3 contains 13 residues. Germline V CDR1 and CDR2: SGHDT, YYEEEE. V was trimmed by 4 bases and J by 5 bases, leaving 13 bases between them.

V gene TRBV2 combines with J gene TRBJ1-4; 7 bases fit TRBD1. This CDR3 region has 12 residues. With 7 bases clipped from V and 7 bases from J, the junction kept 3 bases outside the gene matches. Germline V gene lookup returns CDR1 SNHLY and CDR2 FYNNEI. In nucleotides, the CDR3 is TGTGCCAGCACCAACAGGGGTGAAAAACTGTTTTTT. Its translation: CASTNRGEKLFF.

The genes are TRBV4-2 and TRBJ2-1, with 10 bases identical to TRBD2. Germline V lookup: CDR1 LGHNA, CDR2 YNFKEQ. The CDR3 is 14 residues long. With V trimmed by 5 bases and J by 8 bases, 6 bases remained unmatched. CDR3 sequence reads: CASSERAGGHEQFF. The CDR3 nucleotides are TGTGCCAGCAGCGAGAGAGCGGGAGGGCATGAGCAGTTCTTC.

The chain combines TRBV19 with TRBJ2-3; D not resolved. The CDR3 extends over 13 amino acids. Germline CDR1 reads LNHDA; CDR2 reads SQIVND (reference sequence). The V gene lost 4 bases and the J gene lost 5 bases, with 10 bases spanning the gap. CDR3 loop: CASSRFGGDTQYF. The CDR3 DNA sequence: TGTGCCAGTAGTAGATTCGGCGGAGATACGCAGTATTTT.

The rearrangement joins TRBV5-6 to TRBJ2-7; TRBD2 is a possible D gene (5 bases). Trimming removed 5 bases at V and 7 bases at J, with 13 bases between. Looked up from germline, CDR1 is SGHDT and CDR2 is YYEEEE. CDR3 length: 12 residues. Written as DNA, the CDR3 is TGTGCCAGCAGTGATGGACTCCGAGAGCAGTACTTC. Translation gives CASSDGLREQYF.

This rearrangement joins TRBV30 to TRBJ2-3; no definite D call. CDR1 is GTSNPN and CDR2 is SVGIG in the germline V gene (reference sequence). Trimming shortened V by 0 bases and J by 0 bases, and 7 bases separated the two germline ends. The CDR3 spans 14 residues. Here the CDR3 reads CAWSVPTSTDTQYF. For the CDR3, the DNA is TGTGCCTGGAGTGTACCGACTAGCACAGATACGCAGTATTTT.

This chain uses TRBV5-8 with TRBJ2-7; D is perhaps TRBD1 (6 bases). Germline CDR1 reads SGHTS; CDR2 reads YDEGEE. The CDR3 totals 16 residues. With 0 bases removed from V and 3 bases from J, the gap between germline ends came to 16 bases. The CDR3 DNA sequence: TGTGCCAGCAGCTTGGGAGTTGGCAGGACAGACTACGAGCAGTACTTC. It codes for CASSLGVGRTDYEQYF.

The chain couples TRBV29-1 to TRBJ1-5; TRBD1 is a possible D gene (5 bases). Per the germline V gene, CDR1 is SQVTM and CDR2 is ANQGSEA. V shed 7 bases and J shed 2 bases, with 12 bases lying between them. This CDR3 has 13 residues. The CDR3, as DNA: TGCAGCGCCACGGAAGGGGGCAATCAGCCCCAGCATTTT. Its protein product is CSATEGGNQPQHF.

The CDR3 sequence: CSASIRTGDEQYF. Written as DNA, the CDR3 is TGCAGTGCTAGTATTCGGACAGGGGACGAGCAGTACTTC. The J gene is TRBJ2-7, the V gene TRBV20-1, with 9 bases identical to TRBD1. CDR3 length equals 13 residues. The junction had 5 bases not matched to a gene; V was cut back by 3 bases and J by 5 bases. Germline-derived CDR1 and CDR2 are DFQATT and SNEGSKA (reference sequence).

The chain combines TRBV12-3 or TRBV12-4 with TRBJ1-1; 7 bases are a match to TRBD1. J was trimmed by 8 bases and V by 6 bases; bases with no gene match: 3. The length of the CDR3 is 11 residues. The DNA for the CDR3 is TGTGCCAGCAGCCGGGACAGAGAAGCTTTCTTT. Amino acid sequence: CASSRDREAFF.

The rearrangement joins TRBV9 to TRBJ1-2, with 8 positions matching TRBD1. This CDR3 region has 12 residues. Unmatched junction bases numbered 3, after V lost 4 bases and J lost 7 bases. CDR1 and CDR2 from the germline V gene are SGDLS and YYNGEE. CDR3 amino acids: CASSTDRGGYTF. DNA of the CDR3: TGTGCCAGCAGCACAGACAGGGGTGGCTACACCTTC.

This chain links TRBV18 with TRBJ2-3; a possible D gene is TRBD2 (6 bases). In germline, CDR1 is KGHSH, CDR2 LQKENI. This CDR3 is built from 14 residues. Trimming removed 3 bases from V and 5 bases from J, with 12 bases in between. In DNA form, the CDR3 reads TGTGCCAGCTCACCGGAGGGACGCCAAGATACGCAGTATTTT. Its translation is CASSPEGRQDTQYF.

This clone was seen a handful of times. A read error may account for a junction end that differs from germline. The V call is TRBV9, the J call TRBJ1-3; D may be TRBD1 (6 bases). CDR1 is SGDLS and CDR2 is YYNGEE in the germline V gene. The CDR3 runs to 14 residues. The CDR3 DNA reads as TGTGCCAGCAGCCTTCAGGGGATTGGAGACACCATATATTTT. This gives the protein CASSLQGIGDTIYF.

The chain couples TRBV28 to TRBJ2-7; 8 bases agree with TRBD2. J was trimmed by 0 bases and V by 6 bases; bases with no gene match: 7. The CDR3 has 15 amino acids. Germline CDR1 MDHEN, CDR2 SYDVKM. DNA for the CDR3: TGTGCCAGCAGCCCCAGCGGGGGACACTCCTACGAGCAGTACTTC. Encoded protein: CASSPSGGHSYEQYF.

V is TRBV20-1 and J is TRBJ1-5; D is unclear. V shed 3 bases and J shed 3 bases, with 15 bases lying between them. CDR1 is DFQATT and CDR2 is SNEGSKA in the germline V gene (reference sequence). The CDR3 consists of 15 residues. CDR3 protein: CSASSPAGDNQPQHF. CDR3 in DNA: TGCAGTGCTAGTAGCCCGGCCGGGGACAATCAGCCCCAGCATTTT.

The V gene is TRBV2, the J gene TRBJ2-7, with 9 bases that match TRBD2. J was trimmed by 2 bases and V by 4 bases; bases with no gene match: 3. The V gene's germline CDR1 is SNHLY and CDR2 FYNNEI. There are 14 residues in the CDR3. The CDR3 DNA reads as TGTGCCAGCAGTGCGCAGCGGGGGGCCTACGAGCAGTACTTC. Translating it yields CASSAQRGAYEQYF.

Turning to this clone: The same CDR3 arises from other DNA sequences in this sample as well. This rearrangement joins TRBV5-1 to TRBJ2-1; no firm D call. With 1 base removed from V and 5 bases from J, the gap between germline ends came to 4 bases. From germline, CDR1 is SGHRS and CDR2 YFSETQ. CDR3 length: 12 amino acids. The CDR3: CASSLTDNEQFF. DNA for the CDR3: TGCGCCAGCAGCTTGACGGACAATGAGCAGTTCTTC.

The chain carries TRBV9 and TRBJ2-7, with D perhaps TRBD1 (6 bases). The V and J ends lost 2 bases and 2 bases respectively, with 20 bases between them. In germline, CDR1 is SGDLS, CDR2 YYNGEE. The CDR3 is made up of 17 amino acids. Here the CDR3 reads CASSVFPNTGYPYEQYF. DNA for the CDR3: TGTGCCAGCAGCGTTTTCCCCAATACAGGGTACCCCTACGAGCAGTACTTC.

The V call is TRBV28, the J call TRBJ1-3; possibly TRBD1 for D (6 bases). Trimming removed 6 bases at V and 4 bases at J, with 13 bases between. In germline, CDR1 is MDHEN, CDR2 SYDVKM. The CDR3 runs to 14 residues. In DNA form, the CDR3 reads TGTGCCAGCAGCCCCATGGGGGCCGGAAACACCATATATTTT. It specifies CASSPMGAGNTIYF.

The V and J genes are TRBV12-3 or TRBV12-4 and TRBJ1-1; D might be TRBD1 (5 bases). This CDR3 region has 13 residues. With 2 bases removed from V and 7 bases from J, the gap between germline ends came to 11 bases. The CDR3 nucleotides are TGTGCCAGCAGTTTAACTGGGGGGGTTGAAGCTTTCTTT. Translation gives CASSLTGGVEAFF.

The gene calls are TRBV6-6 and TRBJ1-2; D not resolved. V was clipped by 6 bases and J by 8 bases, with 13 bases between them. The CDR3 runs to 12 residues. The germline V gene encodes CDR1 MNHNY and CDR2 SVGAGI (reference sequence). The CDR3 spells CASRRAPLGYTF. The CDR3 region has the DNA TGTGCCAGCAGGAGAGCCCCCCTCGGCTACACCTTC.

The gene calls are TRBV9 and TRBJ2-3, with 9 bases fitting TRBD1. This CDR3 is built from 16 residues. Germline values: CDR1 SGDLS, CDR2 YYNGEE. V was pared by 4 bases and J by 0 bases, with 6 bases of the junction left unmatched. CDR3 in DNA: TGTGCCAGCAGCATTTCGACAGGGGGGAGCACAGATACGCAGTATTTT. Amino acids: CASSISTGGSTDTQYF.

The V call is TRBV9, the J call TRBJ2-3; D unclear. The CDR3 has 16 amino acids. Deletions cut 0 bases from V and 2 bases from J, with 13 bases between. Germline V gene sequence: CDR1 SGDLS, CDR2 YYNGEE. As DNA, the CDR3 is TGTGCCAGCAGCGTAGAAGGCGGCCCACCCACAGATACGCAGTATTTT. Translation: CASSVEGGPPTDTQYF.

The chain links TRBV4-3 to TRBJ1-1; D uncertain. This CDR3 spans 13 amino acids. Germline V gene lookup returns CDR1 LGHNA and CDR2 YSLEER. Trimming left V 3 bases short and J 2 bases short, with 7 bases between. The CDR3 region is CASSQEDNTEAFF. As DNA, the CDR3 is TGCGCCAGCAGCCAGGAGGACAACACTGAAGCTTTCTTT.

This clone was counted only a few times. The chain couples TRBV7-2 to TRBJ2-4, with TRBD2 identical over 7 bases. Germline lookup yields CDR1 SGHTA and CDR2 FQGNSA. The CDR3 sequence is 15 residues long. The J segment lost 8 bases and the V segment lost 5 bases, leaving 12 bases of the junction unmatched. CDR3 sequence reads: CASSPLGTNRDIQYF. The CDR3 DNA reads TGTGCCAGCAGCCCTCTGGGGACTAACCGCGACATTCAGTACTTC.

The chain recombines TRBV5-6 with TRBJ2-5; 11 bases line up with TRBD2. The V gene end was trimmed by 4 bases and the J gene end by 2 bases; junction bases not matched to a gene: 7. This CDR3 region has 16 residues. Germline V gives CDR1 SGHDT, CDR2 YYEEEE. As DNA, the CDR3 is TGTGCCAGCAGCCATCAACTAGCGGGAGTTCAAGAGACCCAGTACTTC. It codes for CASSHQLAGVQETQYF.